The present TCR beta chain was sequenced within a study of spatial heterogeneity in lung cancer. Findings and limits, study-wide: Coverage of tumor T cells was estimated at about 7.4% for alpha chains and 13% for beta chains. Expanded alpha and beta TCR counts within tumors tracked tumor mutation counts.

This CDR3 comprises 13 residues. Germline V gene data show CDR1 as MNHNS and CDR2 as SASEGT. V gave up 4 bases and J gave up 6 bases, with 9 bases separating them. This clonotype came up many times. Its antigen is undetermined. TCR cDNA molecules each had a unique molecular identifier. TCRdb reprocessed the 5' RACE reads with MiXCR, giving one entry per CDR3 protein. This sample has 20,000 to 25,000 distinct CDR3 sequences, with under 3.5% found just once. Indicated time point: sample taken at primary tumor resection. Unsorted whole RNA from tumor, nontumor lung or frozen PBMC underwent sequencing. The V call is TRBV6-1, the J call TRBJ1-4; unclear D gene. This clonotype was obtained from a male donor with early-stage non-small cell lung cancer. This sample comprised lung tumor tissue, obtained at surgery. CDR3 DNA sequence: TGTGCCAGCAGTGTCCGGTGGGATGAAAAACTGTTTTTT. Protein: CASSVRWDEKLFF.